Given below is one T cell receptor (beta chain) in context. Which antigen it targets is not known. Base qualities are not at hand, and no much larger clone is one base apart. This sample stems from a study of cytotoxic CD8 clonotypes in ibrutinib-treated CLL (dated by TCRdb to the early 2020s). As for the study more broadly: The cohort was composed of roughly ten relapsed/refractory and 15 treatment-naive patients; IGHV unmutated status was identified in around 17 patients. Of the approximately 87 participants in the trial, about 25 had longitudinal samples available. Cryopreserved peripheral blood mononuclear cells were collected at three points: before therapy, at response, and at either sustained remission or disease progression. Responses were partial in roughly 25 patients and complete in 2; after median 68 months follow-up, some 14 stayed in remission and some twelve progressed. Response samples were taken after a median of roughly a year on treatment, ranging from roughly 6 to 36 months. On average, each sample yielded around 270,000 productive templates and tens of thousands of productive rearrangements.

The research as a whole found: Baseline clonality exceeded that of age-matched healthy donors and correlated strongly with circulating CD8+ T-cell counts. Sampling times were not matched between patients in sustained remission and patients whose disease was progressing, and lymph node repertoires were not examined. An increase in clonality was observed at ibrutinib response, with clonality remaining stable during sustained remission and falling back toward baseline at progression. Public clonotypes were rare and either shrank or stayed stable during treatment, and the rise in clonality at ibrutinib response reflected expansion of private clonotypes.

For TCR beta library preparation, roughly 2.2 micrograms of genomic DNA was extracted from cryopreserved PBMCs. Longitudinal blood samples from CLL patients on ibrutinib monotherapy were analyzed using high-throughput TCR beta sequencing. The patients were enrolled in a single-center, open-label phase 2 trial of ibrutinib monotherapy. The CDR3, from cysteine to phenylalanine, totals 13 residues. The kept DNA is CDR3 alone, 39 bases in frame from the first base. Looking up the germline V gene yields CDR1 SQVTM and CDR2 ANQGSEA. Relative to germline, V is 2 bases shorter and J is 3 bases shorter, with 11 bases between their ends. On a MiSeq, deep resolution sequencing aimed for a depth between 1 in 1 million and 1 in 200,000 T cells, with each clonotype covered around 9.2x on average. The immunoSEQ hsTCRB Kit was used to generate the TCR beta libraries. The published analysis was carried out like this. Data were analyzed with ImmunoSEQ Data Assistant and ImmunoSEQ Analyzer, with V, D and J genes assigned per IMGT definitions. Clonality, with values ranging from 0 to 1, was calculated as one minus the normalized Shannon entropy of productive rearrangement frequencies. Public clonotype analysis was restricted to overrepresented clonotypes comprising at least 0.05% of each patient's repertoire. Thirteen age-matched healthy donor repertoires from immuneACCESS were used as controls for clonality. The table comes from immuneACCESS by way of TCRdb, which keeps in-frame sequences with V and J called. Part of the clones is missing from these tables; in studies checked, under half for an unresolved V gene and the rest for unknown reasons. V and J calls and clone size are given by that table; D and trimming were obtained from the DNA. The sample includes approximately 11,000 clones, with 62% observed a single time. The ten largest clones represent 25% of the sample.

The rearrangement combines TRBV29-1 with TRBJ2-7, with an unclear D gene assignment. The origin of this receptor is a human donor with chronic lymphocytic leukemia. Specimen: PBMCs, collected before ibrutinib treatment. The base sequence is TGCAGCGTTGAACGGGCAGAGAACTACGAGCAGTACTTC. Its translation is CSVERAENYEQYF.